Below are 24 T cell receptor beta chains sequenced from a single sample in a study of shared clonotypes between healthy human individuals. Sequencing used immunoSEQ multiplex PCR; TCRdb keeps in-frame clones, though not all of them. This table has 1.4 million or so clones, 98% appearing once. The material sequenced was naive CD4+ T cells sorted from blood. Subset in this sample: CD45RA+ positively selected. The receptors here all came from a man aged 30 to 45 in good health.

V gene TRBV9 combines with J gene TRBJ1-5, with a tentative D call TRBD1 (5 bases). Germline V gives CDR1 SGDLS, CDR2 YYNGEE. The CDR3 sequence is 15 residues long. The V gene lost 3 bases and the J gene lost 0 bases, with 10 bases spanning the gap. The chain's CDR3 is CASSETALSNQPQHF. The DNA for the CDR3 is TGTGCCAGCAGCGAGACAGCCCTTAGCAATCAGCCCCAGCATTTT.

The chain combines TRBV5-1 with TRBJ2-5; 7 bases map to TRBD2. The CDR3 runs to 15 residues. Germline assignment: CDR1 SGHRS and CDR2 YFSETQ. The V and J ends lost 4 bases and 5 bases, in that order; junction bases with no gene match: 11. The DNA of the CDR3 is TGCGCCAGCAGCCCTGGGAGGGGCCCACGGGAGACCCAGTACTTC. It specifies CASSPGRGPRETQYF.

V is TRBV18 and J is TRBJ1-4; the D is unclear. Per germline, CDR1 KGHSH and CDR2 LQKENI. Trimming shortened V by 3 bases and J by 7 bases, and 12 bases separated the two germline ends. The CDR3 has 14 residues. The CDR3 DNA is TGTGCCAGCTCACCTTACACCGACCCTGAAAAACTGTTTTTT. Translated, it gives CASSPYTDPEKLFF.

The chain uses TRBV9 and TRBJ2-1; TRBD1 might be the D (6 bases). This CDR3 contains 14 residues. Germline loops: CDR1 SGDLS, CDR2 YYNGEE. V lost 6 bases and J 6 bases, leaving 16 bases between the germline ends. CDR3 sequence: CASNEQGRGNEQFF. The CDR3 DNA is TGTGCCAGCAACGAACAGGGACGGGGCAATGAGCAGTTCTTC.

This clone was detected once. This chain connects TRBV10-3 to TRBJ2-3; weak D call: TRBD1 (6 bases). Germline V CDR1 and CDR2: ENHRY, SYGVKD. CDR3 length equals 12 residues. The ends were cut back, 10 bases at V and 5 bases at J, with 13 bases in the middle. The CDR3 loop is CATRNRVDTQYF. CDR3 sequence (DNA): TGTGCCACCCGAAACAGGGTAGATACGCAGTATTTT.

CDR3 DNA sequence: TGTGCCAGCAGTTATGCAGGGGGGCGGGAGACCCAGTACTTC. This sequence encodes CASSYAGGRETQYF. The chain recombines TRBV6-5 with TRBJ2-5; D perhaps matches TRBD1 (7 bases). Trimming stripped 3 bases from V and 5 bases from J, with 13 bases between. The germline gives CDR1 MNHEY, CDR2 SVGAGI. This CDR3 contains 14 residues.

CDR3 in amino acids: CASSQGLSVRDSFYGYTF. CDR3 coding DNA: TGTGCCAGCAGCCAAGGTCTTTCGGTGCGGGACAGTTTCTATGGCTACACCTTC. The chain recombines TRBV14 with TRBJ1-2; TRBD1 matches at 7 bases. Trimming took 1 base from V and 4 from J; bases not matched to a gene: 15. The CDR3 consists of 18 residues. Germline CDR1 is SGHDN and CDR2 is FVKESK.

This clone was seen just once. The chain employs TRBV28 and TRBJ2-7, with TRBD2 as a possible D gene (6 bases). The V gene's germline CDR1 is MDHEN and CDR2 SYDVKM. This CDR3 is 12 amino acids long. V shed 8 bases and J shed 9 bases, with 17 bases lying between them. The CDR3 sequence is CASGTYEWAQYF. CDR3 coding DNA: TGTGCCAGCGGGACTTACGAGTGGGCGCAGTACTTC.

V gene TRBV5-4 combines with J gene TRBJ2-1; 9 nucleotides agree with TRBD2. Germline V CDR1 and CDR2: SGHNT, YYREEE (reference sequence). This CDR3 contains 14 residues. Trimming removed 1 base from V and 10 bases from J; junction bases left unmatched: 6. Written as DNA, the CDR3 is TGTGCCAGCAGCTTGAAGCTAGCGGGACGGGAGCAGTTCTTC. It specifies CASSLKLAGREQFF.

V and J are TRBV7-2 and TRBJ2-7; no clear D gene. V was shortened by 4 bases and J by 4 bases, with 17 bases between the two germline ends. Looked up from germline, CDR1 is SGHTA and CDR2 is FQGNSA. The CDR3 is made up of 15 amino acids. The CDR3 DNA reads as TGTGCCAGCAGCTATTTTAGCAGGCCGATATACGAGCAGTACTTC. Translation: CASSYFSRPIYEQYF.

V is TRBV14 and J is TRBJ1-5; maybe TRBD1 (5 bases). The germline gives CDR1 SGHDN, CDR2 FVKESK. V gave up 6 bases and J gave up 0 bases, with 15 bases separating them. This CDR3 has 16 amino acids. The CDR3 region is CASRHNSGSSNQPQHF. The CDR3 DNA is TGTGCCAGCAGACACAATTCAGGGTCTAGCAATCAGCCCCAGCATTTT.

V gene TRBV4-3 combines with J gene TRBJ2-2; tentative D call: TRBD1 (5 bases). Trimming removed 0 bases from V and 7 bases from J, with 6 bases in between. The CDR3 consists of 13 residues. CDR1 and CDR2 (germline): LGHNA, YSLEER. The CDR3 DNA is TGCGCCAGCAGCCAAGAACAGGTCGGGGAGCTGTTTTTT. Translated, it gives CASSQEQVGELFF.

The chain recombines TRBV5-4 with TRBJ2-7; 9 positions match TRBD2. The CDR3 is 16 residues long. The V and J ends lost 0 bases and 5 bases, in that order; junction bases with no gene match: 9. Per the germline V gene, CDR1 is SGHNT and CDR2 is YYREEE (reference sequence). CDR3 residues: CASSLGGLREGHEQYF. CDR3 DNA: TGTGCCAGCAGCTTGGGGGGCCTGCGGGAGGGCCACGAGCAGTACTTC.

The gene calls are TRBV19 and TRBJ2-1; a possible D gene is TRBD1 (7 bases). There are 15 residues in the CDR3. Germline V gene data show CDR1 as LNHDA and CDR2 as SQIVND (reference sequence). Trimming pared 8 bases from V and 5 bases from J, leaving 19 bases between. CDR3 in amino acids: CASQDRDRLDNEQFF. DNA for the CDR3: TGTGCCAGTCAAGACCGGGACAGACTAGACAATGAGCAGTTCTTC.

The J gene is TRBJ2-1, the V gene TRBV10-3, with 7 bases that match TRBD2. Germline assignment: CDR1 ENHRY and CDR2 SYGVKD. The CDR3 covers 13 residues. V lost 10 bases, J lost 3 bases, and 6 bases stayed unmatched. The CDR3 is CATGGSNYNEQFF. CDR3 nucleotides: TGTGCCACCGGCGGGAGCAACTACAATGAGCAGTTCTTC.

The chain couples TRBV14 to TRBJ2-5; TRBD2 might be the D (6 bases). The germline V gene encodes CDR1 SGHDN and CDR2 FVKESK. The CDR3 is made up of 16 amino acids. Trimming stripped 1 base from V and 5 bases from J, with 17 bases between. CDR3 bases: TGTGCCAGCAGCCAAGTTGCGGGGAGCTATCGGGAGACCCAGTACTTC. Translating it yields CASSQVAGSYRETQYF.

The chain combines TRBV7-2 with TRBJ1-1; D call uncertain. There are 14 residues in the CDR3. Germline-derived CDR1 and CDR2 are SGHTA and FQGNSA. Trimming cost V 2 bases and J 0 bases, with 7 bases left between them. The CDR3 DNA reads TGTGCCAGCAGCTTAAGAAATATGAACACTGAAGCTTTCTTT. This sequence encodes CASSLRNMNTEAFF.

This chain joins TRBV10-3 and TRBJ2-7; D is uncertain. Trimming took 6 bases from V and 0 from J, leaving 12 bases between them. Germline values: CDR1 ENHRY, CDR2 SYGVKD. The CDR3 has 14 amino acids. The CDR3 region is CAISLGYSSYEQYF. The CDR3 DNA is TGTGCCATCAGCTTGGGCTATAGCTCCTACGAGCAGTACTTC.

The rearrangement joins TRBV7-2 to TRBJ2-2; 7 bases line up with TRBD1. Germline V gene sequence: CDR1 SGHTA, CDR2 FQGNSA. V gave up 6 bases and J gave up 0 bases; unmatched junction bases: 4. The CDR3 totals 15 residues. Written as DNA, the CDR3 is TGTGCCAGCAGATTGGGACAGACGAACACCGGGGAGCTGTTTTTT. It encodes CASRLGQTNTGELFF. The entire variable domain, with the rest obtained from reference TRBV7-2 and TRBJ2-2, is as follows: GAGVSQSPSNKVTEKGKDVELRCDPISGHTALYWYRQSLGQGLEFLIYFQGNSAPDKSGLPSDRFSAERTGGSVSTLTIQRTQQEDSAVYLCASRLGQTNTGELFFGEGSRLTVL.

The chain is built from TRBV19 and TRBJ2-5; D is possibly TRBD1 (5 bases). This CDR3 has 13 amino acids. V shed 4 bases and J shed 5 bases, with 11 bases lying between them. The germline V gene encodes CDR1 LNHDA and CDR2 SQIVND (reference sequence). CDR3 sequence reads: CASSTDSPETQYF. CDR3 nucleotide sequence: TGTGCCAGTAGTACCGACAGTCCGGAGACCCAGTACTTC. Full variable domain (remainder filled in from reference TRBV19 and TRBJ2-5): DGGITQSPKYLFRKEGQNVTLSCEQNLNHDAMYWYRQDPGQGLRLIYYSQIVNDFQKGDIAEGYSVSREKKESFPLTVTSAQKNPTAFYLCASSTDSPETQYFGPGTRLLVL.

As for this clone: One end of the junction fails to match germline, which may point to a read error. The V gene is TRBV6-5, the J gene TRBJ2-5; 7 positions match TRBD2. The CDR3 contains 13 residues. The germline V gene has CDR1 MNHEY and CDR2 SVGAGI. CDR3 coding DNA: TGTGCCAGCAGTTACTTCCTAGCGGAGTCCTTGAACTTC. As protein: CASSYFLAESLNF.

This chain connects TRBV9 to TRBJ2-7, with TRBD1 identical over 7 bases. V dropped 0 bases and J dropped 3; count of bases not matched to a gene: 6. Per the germline V gene, CDR1 is SGDLS and CDR2 is YYNGEE. The CDR3 extends over 15 amino acids. The CDR3 loop is CASSVAPGQLYEQYF. Written as DNA, the CDR3 is TGTGCCAGCAGCGTAGCCCCGGGACAGCTCTACGAGCAGTACTTC.

This chain connects TRBV19 to TRBJ2-3; perhaps TRBD2 as D (6 bases). The CDR3 runs to 15 residues. CDR1 LNHDA and CDR2 SQIVND come from the germline V gene (reference sequence). Trimming cost V 3 bases and J 1 base, with 11 bases left between them. CDR3 protein: CASSMWGVGTDTQYF. The CDR3 DNA follows: TGTGCCAGTAGTATGTGGGGGGTCGGCACAGATACGCAGTATTTT.

The chain carries TRBV18 and TRBJ2-7; D is undetermined. This CDR3 spans 13 amino acids. CDR1 and CDR2 from the germline V gene are KGHSH and LQKENI. V shed 4 bases and J shed 3 bases, with 10 bases lying between them. CDR3 region: CASSQGTNYEQYF. DNA for the CDR3: TGTGCCAGCTCACAAGGTACGAACTACGAGCAGTACTTC.